The 31 T cell receptor beta chains reported below all come from one sample, sequenced in a study of T cell responses to AZD1222 COVID-19 vaccine. Assay used: immunoSEQ multiplex PCR; TCRdb lists only in-frame clones, some missing. The table records more than 150,000 clones, roughly 92% of them present only once. Here the sequenced sample was peripheral blood, taken on day 0 of AZD1222 vaccination. All receptors derive from an adult in good health.

This clone was detected a few times. The chain has TRBV11-2 and TRBJ2-7; 8 nucleotides line up with TRBD1. Trimming took 5 bases from V and 4 from J; bases not matched to a gene: 7. The CDR3 extends over 14 amino acids. The germline gives CDR1 SGHAT, CDR2 FQNNGV. The CDR3 DNA reads TGTGCCAGCAGCCGACAGGGGTTAATGTACGAGCAGTACTTC. This sequence encodes CASSRQGLMYEQYF.

The chain uses TRBV2 and TRBJ2-1; possibly TRBD1 for D (5 bases). Trimming cost V 0 bases and J 8 bases, with 5 bases left between them. The germline gives CDR1 SNHLY, CDR2 FYNNEI. The CDR3 length is 12 residues. CDR3 loop: CASSEAGHEQFF. The CDR3 DNA is TGTGCCAGCAGTGAAGCGGGGCATGAGCAGTTCTTC.

This chain connects TRBV12-3 or TRBV12-4 to TRBJ1-1; 7 bases are a match to TRBD1. This CDR3 is 13 amino acids long. The V segment lost 8 bases and the J segment 3 bases; nucleotides outside the gene matches: 6. Here the CDR3 reads CASDGDRYTEAFF. The CDR3 DNA reads as TGTGCCAGCGACGGGGACAGATACACTGAAGCTTTCTTT.

The chain recombines TRBV18 with TRBJ1-1; D might be TRBD1 (5 bases). This CDR3 contains 17 residues. V lost 2 bases and J lost 4, with 20 bases in between. From germline, CDR1 is KGHSH and CDR2 LQKENI. The CDR3 DNA reads as TGTGCCAGCTCACCAGGGGGAGGTTCCGGCCGAGGCACTGAAGCTTTCTTT. Translated: CASSPGGGSGRGTEAFF.

The chain couples TRBV28 to TRBJ1-1; the D gene is possibly TRBD1 (6 bases). This CDR3 comprises 16 residues. The germline gives CDR1 MDHEN, CDR2 SYDVKM. Trimming removed 1 base at V and 6 bases at J, with 18 bases between. The CDR3 is CASSLYPQGSRAEAFF. CDR3 bases: TGTGCCAGCAGTTTATACCCACAGGGAAGTAGGGCTGAAGCTTTCTTT. The full variable domain, completed using reference TRBV28 and TRBJ1-1, is DVKVTQSSRYLVKRTGEKVFLECVQDMDHENMFWYRQDPGLGLRLIYFSYDVKMKEKGDIPEGYSVSREKKERFSLILESASTNQTSMYLCASSLYPQGSRAEAFFGQGTRLTVV.

The chain carries TRBV28 and TRBJ1-1, with 7 nucleotides matching TRBD1. Losses at the gene ends were 4 bases for V and 1 base for J; bases not matched to a gene: 6. This CDR3 region has 15 residues. CDR1 MDHEN and CDR2 SYDVKM come from the germline V gene. CDR3 bases: TGTGCCAGCAGTTCTCCGGGACAGCCGAACACTGAAGCTTTCTTT. Amino acid sequence: CASSSPGQPNTEAFF.

The rearrangement joins TRBV3-1 (or the pseudogene TRBV3-2) to TRBJ1-3; D unresolved. This CDR3 is 14 amino acids long. Trimming took 2 bases from V and 4 from J, leaving 9 bases between them. Germline-derived CDR1 and CDR2 are LGHDT and YNNKEL (reference sequence). CDR3 bases: TGTGCCAGCAGCCAACCAAGAAGGGGAAACACCATATATTTT. It encodes CASSQPRRGNTIYF.

The DNA of the CDR3 is TGCAGCGTGACAGGGGGTGGCACTGAAGCTTTCTTT. Protein sequence: CSVTGGGTEAFF. The chain employs TRBV29-1 and TRBJ1-1, with 9 bases lining up with TRBD1. The V gene end was trimmed by 6 bases and the J gene end by 4 bases; junction bases not matched to a gene: 3. CDR1 is SQVTM, CDR2 ANQGSEA, per germline. The CDR3 runs 12 residues.

Only one count was recorded for this clone. This chain uses TRBV7-2 with TRBJ1-2; D is unclear. The germline V gene has CDR1 SGHTA and CDR2 FQGNSA. Trimming shortened V by 4 bases and J by 6 bases, and 12 bases separated the two germline ends. The CDR3 has 13 amino acids. CDR3 protein: CASSSPGWNGYTF. The CDR3 DNA follows: TGTGCCAGCAGCTCCCCCGGTTGGAATGGCTACACCTTC.

This rearrangement joins TRBV12-3 or TRBV12-4 to TRBJ1-1, with D possibly TRBD1 on 5 matching bases. This CDR3 spans 12 amino acids. Trimming removed 5 bases at V and 7 bases at J, with 11 bases between. CDR3 bases: TGTGCCAGCAGTAAACGGGGCGGTGAAGCTTTCTTT. It encodes CASSKRGGEAFF.

V usage is TRBV3-1 (or the pseudogene TRBV3-2) and J usage is TRBJ1-2; D unresolved. CDR1 LGHDT and CDR2 YNNKEL come from the germline V gene (reference sequence). The CDR3 is made up of 16 amino acids. Trimming pared 0 bases from V and 5 bases from J, leaving 16 bases between. CDR3 sequence reads: CASSQDFPALEYGYTF. Written as DNA, the CDR3 is TGTGCCAGCAGCCAAGATTTTCCGGCACTTGAATATGGCTACACCTTC.

The chain combines TRBV18 with TRBJ2-7; perhaps TRBD2 as D (5 bases). Germline assignment: CDR1 KGHSH and CDR2 LQKENI. Trimming stripped 5 bases from V and 6 bases from J, with 14 bases between. This CDR3 comprises 13 residues. The CDR3 DNA is TGTGCCAGCTCAGGACTGCCCGGTTCCGAGCAGTACTTC. Translated, it gives CASSGLPGSEQYF.

The V gene is TRBV4-1, the J gene TRBJ1-1, with no clear D. The germline CDR1 and CDR2 sequences are MGHRA and YSYEKL. The CDR3 is made up of 13 amino acids. Deletions cut 0 bases from V and 4 bases from J, with 6 bases between. CDR3 sequence: CASSQDRGTEAFF. In nucleotides, the CDR3 is TGCGCCAGCAGCCAAGATCGGGGCACTGAAGCTTTCTTT.

This clone has at least ten counts. The V call is TRBV7-2, the J call TRBJ1-4; tentatively, D is TRBD1 (6 bases). CDR3 size: 15 residues. CDR1 and CDR2 (germline): SGHTA, FQGNSA. The ends were cut back, 3 bases at V and 8 bases at J, with 16 bases in the middle. The CDR3: CASSLNRGAREKLFF. CDR3 nucleotide sequence: TGTGCCAGCAGCTTGAATAGGGGGGCGCGGGAAAAACTGTTTTTT.

The CDR3 is CASSRPGLASSEELFF. CDR3 nucleotide sequence: TGTGCCAGCTCACGACCGGGCCTGGCATCGTCGGAGGAACTGTTTTTT. This chain connects TRBV18 to TRBJ1-4; the D is unclear. Trimming took 4 bases from V and 12 from J, leaving 24 bases between them. The CDR3 is 16 amino acids. Germline-derived CDR1 and CDR2 are KGHSH and LQKENI.

The rearrangement uses TRBV10-3 and TRBJ1-2; D is unresolved. The ends were cut back, 0 bases at V and 3 bases at J, with 5 bases in the middle. This CDR3 spans 13 amino acids. Per the germline V gene, CDR1 is ENHRY and CDR2 is SYGVKD. The CDR3 DNA is TGTGCCATCAGTGAGTCAGAGGACTATGGCTACACCTTC. This gives the protein CAISESEDYGYTF.

The chain joins TRBV24-1 to TRBJ1-5; 8 positions match TRBD1. Germline loops: CDR1 KGHDR, CDR2 SFDVKD. The trim removed 0 bases at V and 7 bases at J, leaving 4 bases unmatched. This CDR3 has 15 amino acids. CDR3 protein: CATSDLDRGEQPQHF. Here the CDR3 DNA reads TGTGCCACCAGTGATTTGGACAGGGGCGAGCAGCCCCAGCATTTT.

This chain links TRBV11-2 with TRBJ2-1; unclear D gene. The V end lost 5 bases, the J end lost 3 bases, and 14 bases lay between the germline ends. The CDR3 spans 15 residues. Germline CDR1 and CDR2: SGHAT and FQNNGV. For the CDR3, the DNA is TGTGCCAGCAGCCCGGGTCCTTATTACTACAATGAGCAGTTCTTC. Amino acid sequence: CASSPGPYYYNEQFF.

V gene TRBV15 combines with J gene TRBJ2-2; D may correspond to TRBD1 or TRBD2 (5 bases each). CDR3 length: 14 residues. CDR1 is LNHNV and CDR2 is YYDKDF in the germline V gene (reference sequence). Trimming shortened V by 5 bases and J by 1 base, and 8 bases separated the two germline ends. CDR3 nucleotide sequence: TGTGCCACCAGCGGGACGGAGAACACCGGGGAGCTGTTTTTT. It codes for CATSGTENTGELFF.

The chain links TRBV6-4 to TRBJ2-2; D not certain. Trimming cost V 4 bases and J 5 bases, with 8 bases left between them. This CDR3 has 13 residues. The germline V gene has CDR1 MRHNA and CDR2 SNTAGT. CDR3 in amino acids: CASSGDSTGELFF. For the CDR3, the DNA is TGTGCCAGCAGTGGCGACTCGACCGGGGAGCTGTTTTTT.

The chain is built from TRBV7-2 and TRBJ1-1; D is ambiguous. Germline V CDR1 and CDR2: SGHTA, FQGNSA. The germline V and J ends were trimmed by 5 bases and 5 bases, with 21 bases remaining between them. The CDR3 length is 16 residues. The CDR3, as DNA: TGTGCCAGCAGCCCCTGGAAGGGATCGAGGGCGACTGAAGCTTTCTTT. Translation: CASSPWKGSRATEAFF.

The chain uses TRBV5-1 and TRBJ1-4, with D unclear. Per germline, CDR1 SGHRS and CDR2 YFSETQ. There are 19 residues in the CDR3. With 0 bases removed from V and 4 bases from J, the gap between germline ends came to 22 bases. The CDR3 is CASSLEPDRRFPINEKLFF. CDR3 DNA: TGCGCCAGCAGCTTGGAGCCAGATAGAAGGTTTCCCATTAATGAAAAACTGTTTTTT.

The CDR3 DNA reads TGTGCCAGCAGCCAAGGACAAGGCTACGAGCAGTACGTC. Its translation is CASSQGQGYEQYV. This sequence joins TRBV3-1 (or the pseudogene TRBV3-2) and TRBJ2-7, with D unresolved. The germline V gene has CDR1 LGHDT and CDR2 YNNKEL (reference sequence). This CDR3 region has 13 residues. The V and J ends lost 1 base and 3 bases respectively, with 7 bases between them.

V usage is TRBV5-6 and J usage is TRBJ2-7; D not resolved. The CDR3 has 15 residues. Trimming took off 1 base at V and 1 base at J, with 12 bases between the two ends. CDR1 SGHDT and CDR2 YYEEEE come from the germline V gene. CDR3 amino acids: CASSLMTVRSYEQYF. DNA for the CDR3: TGTGCCAGCAGCTTGATGACGGTCCGTTCCTACGAGCAGTACTTC.

V is TRBV18 and J is TRBJ1-1; D ambiguous. The CDR3 has 14 amino acids. Germline CDR1 is KGHSH and CDR2 is LQKENI. V was pared by 5 bases and J by 2 bases, with 12 bases between. CDR3 coding DNA: TGTGCCAGCTCATCAAATGTGGAAAACACTGAAGCTTTCTTT. Protein sequence: CASSSNVENTEAFF.

The chain combines TRBV12-3 or TRBV12-4 with TRBJ1-2, with D perhaps TRBD1 (6 bases). CDR3 size: 13 residues. Trimming left V 5 bases short and J 1 base short, with 8 bases between. The CDR3 loop reads CASSTGINYGYTF. In DNA form, the CDR3 reads TGTGCCAGCAGTACAGGGATTAACTATGGCTACACCTTC.

V gene TRBV5-4 combines with J gene TRBJ2-7, with a possible D match to TRBD2 (7 bases). The CDR3 is made up of 16 amino acids. The V end lost 3 bases, the J end lost 5 bases, and 21 bases lay between the germline ends. Looked up from germline, CDR1 is SGHNT and CDR2 is YYREEE (reference sequence). The CDR3 DNA reads TGTGCCAGCAGCTCGTCCGGGATCCCGGGGGGCGACGAGCAGTACTTC. The encoded protein is CASSSSGIPGGDEQYF.

This chain connects TRBV21-1 to TRBJ2-6. TRBV21-1 is assigned pseudogene status. This CDR3 has 17 amino acids. The CDR3 bases are TGTGCCAGCAGCTGGGGACCGACCAGTTGTGGGGCCAACGTCCTGACTTTC. Translation gives CASSWGPTSCGANVLTF.

The chain links TRBV18 to TRBJ1-1; 7 nucleotides match TRBD1. The length of the CDR3 is 14 residues. The germline CDR1 and CDR2 sequences are KGHSH and LQKENI. V shed 3 bases, J shed 5 bases, and the junction held 6 bases outside the gene matches. The CDR3 loop is CASSPKRGQTEAFF. The DNA of the CDR3 is TGTGCCAGCTCACCCAAAAGGGGGCAAACTGAAGCTTTCTTT. The full variable domain, its missing parts supplied by reference TRBV18 and TRBJ1-1, is NAGVMQNPRHLVRRRGQEARLRCSPMKGHSHVYWYRQLPEEGLKFMVYLQKENIIDESGMPKERFSAEFPKEGPSILRIQQVVRGDSAAYFCASSPKRGQTEAFFGQGTRLTVV.

The chain couples TRBV5-8 to TRBJ1-5, with no clear D. Between the trimmed V and J ends, which lost 2 bases and 7 bases, there was a span of 10 bases. The CDR3 runs 13 residues. The germline gives CDR1 SGHTS, CDR2 YDEGEE. CDR3 DNA sequence: TGTGCCAGCAGCTTCATCCGCGGCCAGCCCCAGCATTTT. This encodes CASSFIRGQPQHF.

The rearrangement joins TRBV30 to TRBJ2-1; the match to TRBD2 covers 9 bases. Germline V gives CDR1 GTSNPN, CDR2 SVGIG (reference sequence). After removal of 1 base from V and 5 bases from J, the junction contained 9 bases not matched to a gene. CDR3 length equals 16 residues. The CDR3 DNA follows: TGTGCCTGGAGTGGGCGACCGGGACTAGCTGACAATGAGCAGTTCTTC. It encodes CAWSGRPGLADNEQFF.